This T cell receptor (beta chain) stems from a study of T-cell reconstitution after alpha-beta-depleted transplantation in children. Whole-study results and caveats: Recipient T cells and thymic progenitors that survived gave rise to the high TCRbeta diversity observed at day 60 in some patients. Roughly two months post-transplant, alpha-beta T cells reportedly originated from several hundred graft clones that had expanded. At one year after transplant, newly produced T cells mostly accounted for T-cell counts and diversity.

Trimming shortened V by 2 bases and J by 3 bases, and 22 bases separated the two germline ends. Germline-derived CDR1 and CDR2 are MNHEY and SVGAGI. The CDR3 has 18 amino acids. This clonotype has just a few counts. Its antigen is still unknown. For TCRbeta, the library was prepared with unique molecular identifiers. TCRdb re-called the PCR reads through MiXCR, storing one row per CDR3 protein. The repertoire includes about a million distinct CDR3 sequences, about 29% of them detected once, and about 28% sits in the top ten. This receptor was taken from a boy under two years old who had a stem cell transplant for SCID, so the T cells may come from the graft donor. Here the sequenced sample was PBMCs, mostly from graft donor cells, taken 360 days after TCRalphabeta/CD19-depleted stem cell transplant. This sequence joins TRBV6-5 and TRBJ1-1, with D perhaps matching TRBD1 (5 bases). CDR3 coding DNA: TGTGCCAGCAGTTACGATTTAGAGGGGTTTTCTTCCCACACTGAAGCTTTCTTT. Its protein is CASSYDLEGFSSHTEAFF.